The clone carrying this T cell receptor beta chain has more than one count but fewer than ten. This sample is part of a study of blood T cell repertoires in COVID-19. The wider study: Sites across the United States, Italy and Spain contributed samples from acute and convalescent COVID-19. From T cells, B-cell-depleted T cells, or PBMCs came the material, which was cDNA or gDNA.

CDR1 and CDR2 (germline): LGHNA, YNFKEQ. This CDR3 is built from 15 residues. Trimming removed 0 bases from V and 16 bases from J; junction bases left unmatched: 15. In the original workflow: The authors estimated nucleated cell counts from reference gene primer amplification. The data were produced by immunoSEQ multiplex PCR, yet TCRdb's version contains in-frame clones alone and is incomplete. The D gene and trimming were derived from the DNA, and the V and J assignments and clone size from that table. Of approximately 70,000 clones listed, nearly 90% are singletons. In Seattle, patients joined the study during active infection and were tracked longitudinally.

The sequenced sample consisted of peripheral blood. This clonotype was sampled from a woman aged 45-65 years with COVID-19, enrolled during active disease. This sequence joins TRBV4-2 and TRBJ2-1; 7 bases agree with TRBD2. The CDR3 bases are TGTGCCAGCAGCCAAGATTTGCGGGAGTTCGTTTGGGTTTTCTTC. As protein: CASSQDLREFVWVFF.